The entry below gives a single T cell receptor (beta chain) sequence along with its context. Its antigen is currently unknown. These data belong to a study of shared clonotypes between healthy human individuals. When replicate PCRs were run on sorted subsets, they used approximately 0.2 ug DNA, about 30,000 T cell genomes. Generated by immunoSEQ multiplex PCR, the TCRdb table keeps only in-frame clones and is missing some. The sample consists of 2 million to 2.5 million clones, around 95% of them appearing once. Study observations and caveats: Large sequencing depth failed to make sorted-subset sequencing complete, rarefaction showed. On the whole, naive subsets had larger estimated richness than memory subsets had.

The receptor's source is a man younger than 35 in good health. Material for sequencing was naive CD4+ T cells sorted from blood. This sample's subset: CD45RA+ positively selected.

CDR3 protein: CASSYFGGTDRNEQYF. The CDR3 DNA reads TGTGCCAGCAGTTACTTTGGTGGTACCGACAGAAACGAGCAGTACTTC. This rearrangement joins TRBV6-6 to TRBJ2-7, with D possibly being TRBD1 (5 bases). Looked up from germline, CDR1 is MNHNY and CDR2 is SVGAGI (reference sequence). This CDR3 spans 16 amino acids. V lost 1 base and J 5 bases, leaving 18 bases between the germline ends.